This is a list of T cell receptor beta chains from one sample in a study of OX40 agonist ivuxolimab in advanced cancers. Repertoires were generated with immunoSEQ multiplex PCR, while TCRdb's copy carries only in-frame clones and drops some. The sample has around 78,000 clones; around nine tenths are singletons. The material sequenced was CD4+ or CD8+ T cells sorted from blood, taken in a trial of the OX40 agonist ivuxolimab. All receptors derive from an adult with an advanced solid tumor such as melanoma, head and neck, liver or kidney cancer. Both conserved end residues are part of each CDR3. Fields, in order: V gene, clone size, J gene, D gene, CDR3 protein, CDR3 DNA. A D gene is named only where the DNA matches it firmly. Some rows mark clone size as missing; the rest say once, few, many or name a class of expanded clone.

V gene: TRBV19; clone size: -; J gene: TRBJ2-7; D gene: TRBD2; CDR3 protein: CASSPGLAAYEQYF; CDR3 DNA: TGTGCCAGTAGTCCGGGACTAGCGGCCTACGAGCAGTACTTC
V gene: TRBV5-1; clone size: -; J gene: TRBJ2-1; D gene: -; CDR3 protein: CASSGDGGYEQFF; CDR3 DNA: TGCGCCAGCAGCGGGGACGGCGGCTATGAGCAGTTCTTC
V gene: TRBV4-1; clone size: once; J gene: TRBJ2-4; D gene: -; CDR3 protein: CASSQETTLAKNIQYF; CDR3 DNA: TGCGCCAGCAGCCAAGAGACTACCCTAGCCAAAAACATTCAGTACTTC
V gene: TRBV19; clone size: -; J gene: TRBJ2-6; D gene: -; CDR3 protein: CASIGQLGSGANVLTF; CDR3 DNA: TGTGCCAGTATAGGACAGCTGGGATCTGGGGCCAACGTCCTGACTTTC
V gene: TRBV11-2; clone size: -; J gene: TRBJ2-2; D gene: -; CDR3 protein: CASSFVGWTGELFF; CDR3 DNA: TGTGCCAGCAGCTTTGTAGGGTGGACCGGGGAGCTGTTTTTT
V gene: TRBV28; clone size: -; J gene: TRBJ2-5; D gene: -; CDR3 protein: CASSPHMGATQYF; CDR3 DNA: TGTGCCAGCAGTCCCCACATGGGCGCGACCCAGTACTTC
V gene: TRBV7-2; clone size: -; J gene: TRBJ2-1; D gene: TRBD2; CDR3 protein: CASSQGLAGANNEQFF; CDR3 DNA: TGTGCCAGCAGCCAAGGACTAGCCGGGGCAAACAATGAGCAGTTCTTC
V gene: TRBV28; clone size: -; J gene: TRBJ1-4; D gene: TRBD1; CDR3 protein: CATYLPGQGNEKLFF; CDR3 DNA: TGTGCCACCTATTTACCGGGACAGGGCAATGAAAAACTGTTTTTT
V gene: TRBV11-3; clone size: -; J gene: TRBJ2-2; D gene: -; CDR3 protein: CASSLVGGELFF; CDR3 DNA: TGTGCCAGCAGCTTAGTCGGCGGGGAGCTGTTTTTT
V gene: TRBV5-6; clone size: -; J gene: TRBJ2-7; D gene: TRBD1; CDR3 protein: CASSLPGQGAYEQYF; CDR3 DNA: TGTGCCAGCAGCTTACCGGGACAGGGGGCTTACGAGCAGTACTTC
V gene: TRBV5-6; clone size: -; J gene: TRBJ1-5; D gene: TRBD1; CDR3 protein: CASSLFPGQGVNQPQHF; CDR3 DNA: TGTGCCAGCAGCTTGTTCCCGGGACAGGGGGTAAATCAGCCCCAGCATTTT
V gene: TRBV28; clone size: once; J gene: TRBJ2-1; D gene: TRBD2; CDR3 protein: CASSSVGTSGSYNEQFF; CDR3 DNA: TGTGCCAGCAGTTCAGTAGGTACTAGCGGCTCCTACAATGAGCAGTTCTTC
V gene: TRBV10-3; clone size: -; J gene: TRBJ1-2; D gene: -; CDR3 protein: CAISESSTANYGYTF; CDR3 DNA: TGTGCCATCAGTGAGTCTTCAACCGCTAACTATGGCTACACCTTC
V gene: TRBV10-3; clone size: -; J gene: TRBJ2-4; D gene: -; CDR3 protein: CAISESNAQAGAKNIQYF; CDR3 DNA: TGTGCCATCAGTGAGTCTAACGCACAAGCGGGAGCCAAAAACATTCAGTACTTC
V gene: TRBV5-6; clone size: -; J gene: TRBJ2-7; D gene: -; CDR3 protein: CASSLWNNYEQYF; CDR3 DNA: TGTGCCAGCAGCTTGTGGAACAACTACGAGCAGTACTTC
V gene: TRBV5-1; clone size: -; J gene: TRBJ1-1; D gene: TRBD1; CDR3 protein: CASSLGQGGGEAFF; CDR3 DNA: TGCGCCAGCAGCTTGGGACAGGGGGGAGGTGAAGCTTTCTTT
V gene: TRBV28; clone size: -; J gene: TRBJ1-5; D gene: TRBD1; CDR3 protein: CASRPPGGGNQPQHF; CDR3 DNA: TGTGCCAGCAGGCCTCCAGGGGGCGGCAATCAGCCCCAGCATTTT
V gene: TRBV27; clone size: -; J gene: TRBJ2-5; D gene: -; CDR3 protein: CASRRGAGTQYF; CDR3 DNA: TGTGCCAGCAGACGTGGGGCGGGGACCCAGTACTTC
V gene: TRBV28; clone size: -; J gene: TRBJ1-5; D gene: -; CDR3 protein: CASSLYPPRQGPQHF; CDR3 DNA: TGTGCCAGCAGTCTATACCCCCCCCGCCAGGGGCCCCAGCATTTT
V gene: TRBV19; clone size: -; J gene: TRBJ2-1; D gene: -; CDR3 protein: CASSSGNSRYNEQFF; CDR3 DNA: TGTGCCAGTAGTAGTGGGAACTCACGGTACAATGAGCAGTTCTTC
V gene: TRBV11-2; clone size: -; J gene: TRBJ2-7; D gene: -; CDR3 protein: CASSGGRQYF; CDR3 DNA: TGTGCCAGCAGCGGGGGGAGGCAGTACTTC
V gene: TRBV2; clone size: -; J gene: TRBJ1-4; D gene: TRBD1; CDR3 protein: CASRPTTGVGEKLFF; CDR3 DNA: TGTGCCAGCAGACCCACTACAGGGGTGGGAGAAAAACTGTTTTTT
V gene: TRBV15; clone size: -; J gene: TRBJ1-5; D gene: -; CDR3 protein: CATSPQDQPQHF; CDR3 DNA: TGTGCCACCAGTCCTCAGGATCAGCCCCAGCATTTT
V gene: TRBV15; clone size: -; J gene: TRBJ2-4; D gene: TRBD2; CDR3 protein: CATSSPWAASGRTEAKNIQYF; CDR3 DNA: TGTGCCACCAGCAGTCCCTGGGCGGCTAGCGGGAGAACAGAAGCCAAAAACATTCAGTACTTC
V gene: TRBV10-3; clone size: -; J gene: TRBJ2-3; D gene: -; CDR3 protein: CAISGLGTPPRGTDTQYF; CDR3 DNA: TGTGCCATCAGTGGTTTAGGCACCCCCCCGCGAGGCACAGATACGCAGTATTTT
V gene: TRBV7-2; clone size: -; J gene: TRBJ2-1; D gene: TRBD1; CDR3 protein: CASSRIGQGAYEQFF; CDR3 DNA: TGTGCCAGCAGCCGGATTGGACAGGGGGCGTATGAGCAGTTCTTC
V gene: TRBV7-9; clone size: -; J gene: TRBJ2-2; D gene: -; CDR3 protein: CASSFTGSGELFF; CDR3 DNA: TGTGCCAGCAGTTTTACAGGGTCCGGGGAGCTGTTTTTT
V gene: TRBV5-4; clone size: -; J gene: TRBJ2-5; D gene: -; CDR3 protein: CASSSGLKETQYF; CDR3 DNA: TGTGCCAGCAGCTCGGGACTCAAAGAGACCCAGTACTTC
V gene: TRBV18; clone size: -; J gene: TRBJ2-2; D gene: -; CDR3 protein: CASSPPSTGTGELFF; CDR3 DNA: TGTGCCAGCTCACCACCGAGTACGGGGACCGGGGAGCTGTTTTTT
V gene: TRBV5-1; clone size: -; J gene: TRBJ2-1; D gene: TRBD2; CDR3 protein: CASSLVTSGVFNEQFF; CDR3 DNA: TGCGCCAGCAGCTTGGTTACTAGCGGGGTTTTCAATGAGCAGTTCTTC
V gene: TRBV15; clone size: -; J gene: TRBJ2-3; D gene: -; CDR3 protein: CATSRLDTLADTQYF; CDR3 DNA: TGTGCCACCAGCAGGTTAGATACTTTGGCAGATACGCAGTATTTT
V gene: TRBV4-1; clone size: -; J gene: TRBJ2-1; D gene: -; CDR3 protein: CASSQDLTTLLNEQFF; CDR3 DNA: TGCGCCAGCAGCCAAGACCTAACAACCCTTCTCAATGAGCAGTTCTTC
V gene: TRBV29-1; clone size: -; J gene: TRBJ1-1; D gene: -; CDR3 protein: CSVQRDRPTEAFF; CDR3 DNA: TGCAGCGTTCAGAGGGACCGCCCTACTGAAGCTTTCTTT
V gene: TRBV25-1; clone size: -; J gene: TRBJ2-3; D gene: TRBD1; CDR3 protein: CASTPPQGAITDTQYF; CDR3 DNA: TGTGCCAGCACTCCACCCCAGGGGGCAATCACAGATACGCAGTATTTT
V gene: TRBV19; clone size: -; J gene: TRBJ1-5; D gene: TRBD1; CDR3 protein: CASSRDRDNQPQHF; CDR3 DNA: TGCGCCAGTAGCCGGGACAGGGACAATCAGCCCCAGCATTTT
V gene: TRBV7-3; clone size: -; J gene: TRBJ2-7; D gene: -; CDR3 protein: CASSPRQGSDEQYF; CDR3 DNA: TGTGCCAGCAGCCCGAGGCAGGGTTCCGACGAGCAGTACTTC
V gene: TRBV5-4; clone size: -; J gene: TRBJ1-1; D gene: TRBD1; CDR3 protein: CASSLGQGTTEAFF; CDR3 DNA: TGTGCCAGCAGCCTAGGACAGGGGACCACTGAAGCTTTCTTT
V gene: TRBV10-3; clone size: few; J gene: TRBJ1-2; D gene: -; CDR3 protein: CAISAGRQTLDGYTF; CDR3 DNA: TGTGCCATCAGTGCGGGGAGACAGACCCTCGATGGCTACACCTTC
V gene: TRBV27; clone size: -; J gene: TRBJ2-7; D gene: TRBD1; CDR3 protein: CASSGTGGAYEQYF; CDR3 DNA: TGTGCCAGCAGCGGGACAGGGGGCGCTTACGAGCAGTACTTC
V gene: TRBV10-3; clone size: -; J gene: TRBJ2-1; D gene: -; CDR3 protein: CAISEQGSYNEQFF; CDR3 DNA: TGTGCCATCAGTGAGCAGGGTTCCTACAATGAGCAGTTCTTC
V gene: TRBV7-9; clone size: -; J gene: TRBJ2-2; D gene: -; CDR3 protein: CASSLGYTGELFF; CDR3 DNA: TGTGCCAGCAGCTTAGGGTACACCGGGGAGCTGTTTTTT
V gene: TRBV6-1; clone size: -; J gene: TRBJ2-5; D gene: -; CDR3 protein: CASSYLETQYF; CDR3 DNA: TGTGCCAGCAGTTACCTAGAGACCCAGTACTTC
V gene: TRBV11-1; clone size: -; J gene: TRBJ2-3; D gene: -; CDR3 protein: CASSLAGGLPTRTDTQYF; CDR3 DNA: TGTGCCAGCAGCTTAGCCGGGGGACTCCCGACCCGCACAGATACGCAGTATTTT
V gene: TRBV2; clone size: -; J gene: TRBJ2-2; D gene: -; CDR3 protein: CASRGLNTGELFF; CDR3 DNA: TGTGCCAGCAGGGGACTCAACACCGGGGAGCTGTTTTTT
V gene: TRBV27; clone size: -; J gene: TRBJ1-5; D gene: -; CDR3 protein: CASSSASLNQPQHF; CDR3 DNA: TGTGCCAGCAGTTCGGCGTCCCTCAATCAGCCCCAGCATTTT
V gene: TRBV7-3; clone size: -; J gene: TRBJ1-2; D gene: TRBD1; CDR3 protein: CASSLSGQGADGYTF; CDR3 DNA: TGTGCCAGCAGCTTATCTGGACAGGGGGCTGATGGCTACACCTTC
V gene: TRBV11-3; clone size: once; J gene: TRBJ2-7; D gene: -; CDR3 protein: CASSPSWSGTSYEQYF; CDR3 DNA: TGTGCCAGCAGCCCCTCTTGGTCCGGGACTTCCTACGAGCAGTACTTC
V gene: TRBV11-3; clone size: -; J gene: TRBJ1-2; D gene: -; CDR3 protein: CASSIVGGDYGYTF; CDR3 DNA: TGTGCCAGCAGCATAGTCGGGGGAGACTATGGCTACACCTTC
V gene: TRBV5-1; clone size: -; J gene: TRBJ2-1; D gene: TRBD1; CDR3 protein: CASRPGQGNEQFF; CDR3 DNA: TGCGCCAGCAGACCGGGACAGGGAAATGAGCAGTTCTTC
V gene: TRBV7-2; clone size: -; J gene: TRBJ2-4; D gene: -; CDR3 protein: CASSLVEGRNIQYF; CDR3 DNA: TGTGCCAGCAGCTTAGTCGAGGGACGGAACATTCAGTACTTC
V gene: TRBV2; clone size: -; J gene: TRBJ1-5; D gene: -; CDR3 protein: CASRTGLNQPQHF; CDR3 DNA: TGTGCCAGCAGAACAGGGCTAAATCAGCCCCAGCATTTT
V gene: TRBV9; clone size: -; J gene: TRBJ2-5; D gene: -; CDR3 protein: CASSVAGGFQETQYF; CDR3 DNA: TGTGCCAGCAGCGTAGCTGGGGGTTTCCAAGAGACCCAGTACTTC
V gene: TRBV7-2; clone size: once; J gene: TRBJ1-5; D gene: TRBD1; CDR3 protein: CASSWTGGQPQHF; CDR3 DNA: TGTGCCAGCAGCTGGACAGGGGGTCAGCCCCAGCATTTT
V gene: TRBV7-8; clone size: -; J gene: TRBJ1-1; D gene: -; CDR3 protein: CASSLVGGEAFF; CDR3 DNA: TGTGCCAGCAGCTTAGTAGGGGGGGAAGCTTTCTTT
V gene: TRBV7-9; clone size: once; J gene: TRBJ2-1; D gene: TRBD2; CDR3 protein: CASSFGLAGGWNEQFF; CDR3 DNA: TGTGCCAGCAGCTTTGGGCTAGCGGGAGGTTGGAATGAGCAGTTCTTC
V gene: TRBV27; clone size: -; J gene: TRBJ1-5; D gene: TRBD1; CDR3 protein: CASKRDRAPTHFNSNQPQHF; CDR3 DNA: TGTGCCAGCAAGAGAGACAGGGCGCCAACCCATTTTAATAGCAATCAGCCCCAGCATTTT
V gene: TRBV12-5; clone size: -; J gene: TRBJ2-7; D gene: -; CDR3 protein: CASGLDQYEQYF; CDR3 DNA: TGTGCTAGTGGTTTGGATCAGTACGAGCAGTACTTC
V gene: TRBV2; clone size: -; J gene: TRBJ2-3; D gene: -; CDR3 protein: CAEQGGPGTDTQYF; CDR3 DNA: TGTGCCGAGCAGGGGGGACCGGGCACAGATACGCAGTATTTT
V gene: TRBV18; clone size: -; J gene: TRBJ1-5; D gene: -; CDR3 protein: CASSPRGGGQPQHF; CDR3 DNA: TGTGCCAGCTCACCAAGGGGGGGCGGTCAGCCCCAGCATTTT
V gene: TRBV28; clone size: -; J gene: TRBJ1-1; D gene: TRBD1; CDR3 protein: CASSSGQGRTEAFF; CDR3 DNA: TGTGCCAGCAGTTCCGGACAGGGGCGGACTGAAGCTTTCTTT